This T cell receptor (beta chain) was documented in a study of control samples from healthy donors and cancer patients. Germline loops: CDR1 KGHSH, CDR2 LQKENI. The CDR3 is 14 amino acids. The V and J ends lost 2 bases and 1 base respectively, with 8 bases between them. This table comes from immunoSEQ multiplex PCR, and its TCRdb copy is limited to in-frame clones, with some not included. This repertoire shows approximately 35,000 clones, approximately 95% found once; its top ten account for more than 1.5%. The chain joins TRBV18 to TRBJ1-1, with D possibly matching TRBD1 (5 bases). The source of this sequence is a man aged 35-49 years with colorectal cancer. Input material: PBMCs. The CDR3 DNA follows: TGTGCCAGCTCACCAACAGGAGCGAACACTGAAGCTTTCTTT. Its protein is CASSPTGANTEAFF. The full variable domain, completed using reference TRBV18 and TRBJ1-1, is NAGVMQNPRHLVRRRGQEARLRCSPMKGHSHVYWYRQLPEEGLKFMVYLQKENIIDESGMPKERFSAEFPKEGPSILRIQQVVRGDSAAYFCASSPTGANTEAFFGQGTRLTVV.